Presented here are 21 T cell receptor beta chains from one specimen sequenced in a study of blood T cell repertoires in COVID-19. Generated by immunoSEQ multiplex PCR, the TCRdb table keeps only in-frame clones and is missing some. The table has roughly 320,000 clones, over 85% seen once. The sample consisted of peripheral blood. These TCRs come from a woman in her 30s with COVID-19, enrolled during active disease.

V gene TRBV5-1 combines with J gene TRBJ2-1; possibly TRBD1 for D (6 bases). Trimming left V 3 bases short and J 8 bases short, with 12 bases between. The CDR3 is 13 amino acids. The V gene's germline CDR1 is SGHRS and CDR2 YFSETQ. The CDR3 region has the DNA TGCGCCAGCAGCTATGAAACAGGGTATGAGCAGTTCTTC. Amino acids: CASSYETGYEQFF.

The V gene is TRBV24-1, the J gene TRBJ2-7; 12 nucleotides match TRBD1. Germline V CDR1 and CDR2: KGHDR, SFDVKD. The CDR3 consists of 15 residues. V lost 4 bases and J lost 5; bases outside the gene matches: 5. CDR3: CATSEGTGGINEQYF. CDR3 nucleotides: TGTGCCACCAGTGAAGGGACAGGGGGCATCAACGAGCAGTACTTC.

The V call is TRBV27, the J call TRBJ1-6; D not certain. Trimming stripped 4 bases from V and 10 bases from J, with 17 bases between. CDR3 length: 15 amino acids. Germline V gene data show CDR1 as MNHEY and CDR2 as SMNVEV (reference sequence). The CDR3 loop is CASSSRPGSDSPLHF. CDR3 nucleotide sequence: TGTGCCAGCAGTTCGCGACCGGGATCGGACTCACCCCTCCACTTT.

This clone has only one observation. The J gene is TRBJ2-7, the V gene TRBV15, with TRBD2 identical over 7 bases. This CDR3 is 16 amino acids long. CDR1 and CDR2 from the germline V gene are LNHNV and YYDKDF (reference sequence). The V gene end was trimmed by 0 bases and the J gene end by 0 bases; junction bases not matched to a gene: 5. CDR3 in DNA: TGTGCCACCAGCAGAGATTGGGCTAGCGGCTCCTACGAGCAGTACTTC. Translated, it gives CATSRDWASGSYEQYF.

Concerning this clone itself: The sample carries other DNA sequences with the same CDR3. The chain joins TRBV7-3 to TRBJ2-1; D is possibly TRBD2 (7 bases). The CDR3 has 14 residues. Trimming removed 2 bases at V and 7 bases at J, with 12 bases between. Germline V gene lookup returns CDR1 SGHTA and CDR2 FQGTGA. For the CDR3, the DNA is TGTGCCAGCAGCTTAGGGGGGGCCTTGAATGAGCAGTTCTTC. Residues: CASSLGGALNEQFF.

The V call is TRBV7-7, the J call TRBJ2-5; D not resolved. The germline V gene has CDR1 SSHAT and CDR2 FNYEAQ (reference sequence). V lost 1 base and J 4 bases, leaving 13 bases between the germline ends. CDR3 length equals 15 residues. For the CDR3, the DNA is TGTGCCAGCAGCTTAGGCGGTTTGAATGGAGAGACCCAGTACTTC. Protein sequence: CASSLGGLNGETQYF.

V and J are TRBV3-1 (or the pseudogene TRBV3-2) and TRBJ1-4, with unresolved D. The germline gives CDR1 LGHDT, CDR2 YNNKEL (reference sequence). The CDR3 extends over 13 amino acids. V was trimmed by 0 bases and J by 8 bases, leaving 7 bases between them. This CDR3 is CASSQDSREKLFF. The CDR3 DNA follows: TGTGCCAGCAGCCAAGATTCGAGGGAAAAACTGTTTTTT.

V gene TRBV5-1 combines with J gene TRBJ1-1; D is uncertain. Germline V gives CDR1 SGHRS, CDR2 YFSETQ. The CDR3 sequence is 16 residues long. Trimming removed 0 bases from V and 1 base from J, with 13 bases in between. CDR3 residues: CASSLARQAPNTEAFF. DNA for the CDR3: TGCGCCAGCAGCTTGGCGCGCCAGGCCCCGAACACTGAAGCTTTCTTT.

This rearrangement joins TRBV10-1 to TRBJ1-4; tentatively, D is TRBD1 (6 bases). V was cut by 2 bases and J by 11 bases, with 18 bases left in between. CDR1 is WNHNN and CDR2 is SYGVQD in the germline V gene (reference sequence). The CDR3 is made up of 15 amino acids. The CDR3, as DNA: TGCGCCAGCAGTGAGGTGTATGGGAGGGGGGGGAAACTGTTTTTT. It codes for CASSEVYGRGGKLFF.

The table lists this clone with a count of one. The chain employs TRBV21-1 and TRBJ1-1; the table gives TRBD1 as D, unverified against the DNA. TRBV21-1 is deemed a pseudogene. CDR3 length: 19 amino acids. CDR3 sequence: CATLAVGQGETTYNSEAFF. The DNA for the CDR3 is TGTGCAACCTTAGCGGTAGGACAGGGTGAGACCACATACAACTCCGAAGCTTTCTTT.

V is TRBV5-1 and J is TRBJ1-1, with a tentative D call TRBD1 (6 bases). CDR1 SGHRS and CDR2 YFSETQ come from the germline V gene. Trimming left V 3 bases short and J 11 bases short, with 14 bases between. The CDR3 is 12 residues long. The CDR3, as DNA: TGCGCCAGCAGCTCCACAGGGATTGAGGCTTTCTTT. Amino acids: CASSSTGIEAFF.

This CDR3 is CATSDRGQPEQFF. In DNA, the CDR3 is TGTGCCACCAGTGACCGCGGACAACCTGAGCAGTTCTTC. The chain is built from TRBV24-1 and TRBJ2-1; TRBD1 might be the D (5 bases). CDR1 and CDR2 from the germline V gene are KGHDR and SFDVKD. The CDR3 covers 13 residues. V was clipped by 4 bases and J by 9 bases, with 12 bases between them.

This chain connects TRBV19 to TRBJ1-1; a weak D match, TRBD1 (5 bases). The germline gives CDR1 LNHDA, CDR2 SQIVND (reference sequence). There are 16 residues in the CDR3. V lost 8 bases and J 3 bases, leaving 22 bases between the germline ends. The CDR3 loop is CASQNPPWRGDTEAFF. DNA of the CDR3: TGTGCCAGTCAAAACCCCCCGTGGCGGGGCGACACTGAAGCTTTCTTT.

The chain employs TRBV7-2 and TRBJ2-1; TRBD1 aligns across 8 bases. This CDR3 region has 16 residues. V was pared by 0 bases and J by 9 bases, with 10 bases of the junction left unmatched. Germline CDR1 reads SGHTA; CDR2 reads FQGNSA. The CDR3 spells CASSLAGGQGSIEQFF. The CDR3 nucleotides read TGTGCCAGCAGCTTAGCGGGAGGACAGGGAAGTATTGAGCAGTTCTTC.

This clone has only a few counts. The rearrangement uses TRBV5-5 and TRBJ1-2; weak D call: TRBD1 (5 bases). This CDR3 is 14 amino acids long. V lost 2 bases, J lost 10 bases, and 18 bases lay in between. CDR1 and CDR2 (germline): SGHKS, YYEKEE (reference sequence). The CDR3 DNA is TGTGCCAGCAGCTTTTCCCCAGGGCAAAAGGTCTACACCTTC. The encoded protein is CASSFSPGQKVYTF.

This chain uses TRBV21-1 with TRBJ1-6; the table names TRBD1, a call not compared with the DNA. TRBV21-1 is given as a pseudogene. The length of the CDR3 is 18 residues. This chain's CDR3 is CASSKASGTGDQNSPLHF. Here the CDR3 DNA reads TGTGCCAGCAGCAAAGCCTCCGGGACAGGGGACCAGAATTCACCCCTCCACTTT.

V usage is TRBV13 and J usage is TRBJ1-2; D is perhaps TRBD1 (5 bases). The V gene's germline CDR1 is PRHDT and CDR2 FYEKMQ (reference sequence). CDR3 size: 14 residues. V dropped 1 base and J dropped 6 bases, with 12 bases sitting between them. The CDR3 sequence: CASSLAGRANGYTF. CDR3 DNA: TGTGCCAGCAGCTTAGCGGGCAGGGCAAATGGCTACACCTTC.

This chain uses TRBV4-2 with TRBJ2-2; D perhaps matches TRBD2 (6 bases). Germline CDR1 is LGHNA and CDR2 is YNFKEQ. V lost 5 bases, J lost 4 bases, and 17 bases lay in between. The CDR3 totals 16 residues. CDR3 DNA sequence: TGTGCCAGCAGCGGAGCGGGCCGGCAGGGCACCGGGGAGCTGTTTTTT. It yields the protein CASSGAGRQGTGELFF.

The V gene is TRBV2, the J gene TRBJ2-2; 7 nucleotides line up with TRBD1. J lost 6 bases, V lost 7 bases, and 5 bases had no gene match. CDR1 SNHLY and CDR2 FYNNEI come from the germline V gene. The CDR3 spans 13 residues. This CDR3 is CASNRQGPGELFF. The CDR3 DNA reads TGTGCCAGCAACCGACAGGGCCCCGGGGAGCTGTTTTTT.

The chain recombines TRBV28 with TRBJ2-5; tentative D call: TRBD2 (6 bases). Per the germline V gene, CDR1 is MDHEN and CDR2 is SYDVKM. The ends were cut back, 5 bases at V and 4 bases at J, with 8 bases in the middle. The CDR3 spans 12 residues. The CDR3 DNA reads TGTGCCAGCAGTGCCGGGGGAGAGACCCAGTACTTC. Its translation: CASSAGGETQYF.

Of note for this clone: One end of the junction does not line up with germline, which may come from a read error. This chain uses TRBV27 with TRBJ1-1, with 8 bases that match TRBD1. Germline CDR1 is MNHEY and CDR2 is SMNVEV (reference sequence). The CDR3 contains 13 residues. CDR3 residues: CASSFSRTGLFNF. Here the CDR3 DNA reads TGTGCCAGCAGTTTCTCACGGACAGGGCTGTTCAACTTT.